The clone carrying this TCR beta chain was seen more than once but under ten times. What it binds is unknown. The data originate from a study of CD8 T cells in ankylosing spondylitis. Germline loops: CDR1 SSHAT, CDR2 FNYEAQ (reference sequence). Trimming shortened V by 5 bases and J by 7 bases, and 14 bases separated the two germline ends. This CDR3 comprises 13 residues. Whole-study findings and limits: A motif in TCR beta, a set of about eight highly homologous variants, appeared characteristic of ankylosing spondylitis blood.

TCRdb recomputed calls from the 5' RACE reads with MiXCR, one row per CDR3 protein. The sample contains about 500,000 distinct CDR3 sequences, 12% of which appear only once. The origin of this receptor is a male donor with ankylosing spondylitis. The gene calls are TRBV7-7 and TRBJ2-5; a weak D match, TRBD2 (5 bases). Source material: blood, either unsorted or a sorted T cell fraction (not recorded which). CDR3 region: CASSTDGGGTQYF. The CDR3 coding sequence is TGTGCCAGCAGCACAGACGGTGGAGGGACCCAGTACTTC. Based on the CDR3 plus reference TRBV7-7 and TRBJ2-5, the full variable domain is GAGVSQSPRYKVTKRGQDVTLRCDPISSHATLYWYQQALGQGPEFLTYFNYEAQPDKSGLPSDRFSAERPEGSISTLTIQRTEQRDSAMYRCASSTDGGGTQYFGPGTRLLVL.